The 5 T cell receptor beta chains below all came from one sample that was sequenced in a study of blood T cell repertoires in COVID-19. Assay: immunoSEQ multiplex PCR; the TCRdb copy retains only in-frame clones and omits some. This table has 130,000 to 150,000 clones, around 85% appearing once. Sequences were obtained from peripheral blood. The receptors originated from a woman of 80 years or more with acute or convalescent COVID-19.

The rearrangement joins TRBV6-5 to TRBJ1-5; TRBD1 might be the D (6 bases). The V gene's germline CDR1 is MNHEY and CDR2 SVGAGI. Trimming shortened V by 7 bases and J by 4 bases, and 11 bases separated the two germline ends. The CDR3 loop spans 13 amino acids. This chain's CDR3 is CASKMGANQPQHF. The CDR3 DNA reads as TGTGCCAGCAAGATGGGGGCGAATCAGCCCCAGCATTTT.

V and J are TRBV7-3 and TRBJ2-3; D remains ambiguous. CDR3 length equals 13 residues. Germline CDR1 and CDR2: SGHTA and FQGTGA. Between the trimmed V and J ends, which lost 2 bases and 4 bases, there was a span of 7 bases. The CDR3 region is CASSLDRADTQYF. The DNA for the CDR3 is TGTGCCAGCAGCTTAGACCGGGCAGATACGCAGTATTTT.

In DNA form, the CDR3 reads TGTGCCAGCAGCGCAGGAATAAATGGGGGGGGCTACACCTTC. It is translated as CASSAGINGGGYTF. The gene calls are TRBV7-2 and TRBJ1-2; a weak D match, TRBD1 (5 bases). The length of the CDR3 is 14 residues. Germline CDR1 reads SGHTA; CDR2 reads FQGNSA. Trimming stripped 5 bases from V and 8 bases from J, with 18 bases between. The full variable domain, in which reference TRBV7-2 and TRBJ1-2 provide the parts outside the CDR3, is GAGVSQSPSNKVTEKGKDVELRCDPISGHTALYWYRQSLGQGLEFLIYFQGNSAPDKSGLPSDRFSAERTGGSVSTLTIQRTQQEDSAVYLCASSAGINGGGYTFGSGTRLTVV.

The rearrangement uses TRBV15 and TRBJ1-3; the D is unclear. V was pared by 0 bases and J by 0 bases, with 3 bases between. This CDR3 is built from 14 residues. Germline-derived CDR1 and CDR2 are LNHNV and YYDKDF (reference sequence). The CDR3 sequence is CATSRDLSGNTIYF. The DNA for the CDR3 is TGTGCCACCAGCAGAGATCTCTCTGGAAACACCATATATTTT.

The J gene is TRBJ1-4, the V gene TRBV2, with 10 nucleotides matching TRBD1. Germline CDR1 reads SNHLY; CDR2 reads FYNNEI. This CDR3 is built from 16 residues. The V segment lost 1 base and the J segment 6 bases; nucleotides outside the gene matches: 5. CDR3: CASSEVRGTGDEKLFF. Written as DNA, the CDR3 is TGTGCCAGCAGTGAAGTACGGGGGACAGGGGATGAAAAACTGTTTTTT.